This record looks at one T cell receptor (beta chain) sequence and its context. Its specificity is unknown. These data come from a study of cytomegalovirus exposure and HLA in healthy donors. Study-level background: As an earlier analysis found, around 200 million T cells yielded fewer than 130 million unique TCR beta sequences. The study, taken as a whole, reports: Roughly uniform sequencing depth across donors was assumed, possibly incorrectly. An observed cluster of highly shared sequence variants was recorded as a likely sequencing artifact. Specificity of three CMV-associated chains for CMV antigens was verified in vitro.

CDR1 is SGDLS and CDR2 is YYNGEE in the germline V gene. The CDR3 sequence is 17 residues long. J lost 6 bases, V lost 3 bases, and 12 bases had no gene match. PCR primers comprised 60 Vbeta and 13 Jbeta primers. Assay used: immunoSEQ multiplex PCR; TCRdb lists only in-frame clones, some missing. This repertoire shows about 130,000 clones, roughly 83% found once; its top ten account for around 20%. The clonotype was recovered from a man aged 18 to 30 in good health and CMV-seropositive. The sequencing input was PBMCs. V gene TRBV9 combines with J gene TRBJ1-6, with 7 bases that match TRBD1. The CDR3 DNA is TGTGCCAGCAGCGAAGACTCGCCGGGACAGAGTAATTCACCCCTCCACTTT. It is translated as CASSEDSPGQSNSPLHF.